The source of this T cell receptor (beta chain) is a study of shared clonotypes between healthy human individuals. Study as a whole: The study used three CD4 naive, three CD4 memory, two CD8 naive and one CD8 memory plate per donor. The study's findings and limits: Investigators expected sequencing depth to affect clonotype sharing among donors. Researchers found naive subsets generally carried larger estimated richness than memory subsets.

This clone came up a few times. The antigen remains unidentified. Every immunoSEQ plate was one replicate of a subset's evenly spread DNA. Generated by immunoSEQ multiplex PCR, the TCRdb table keeps only in-frame clones and is missing some. Among 2 million to 2.5 million clones, 93% were seen once, and the ten largest hold more than 1.5%. CD45RO-negative cells were positively selected for CCR7, leaving out terminally differentiated effector memory CD45RA+ cells. The sequenced material came from naive CD8+ T cells from PBMCs. The sequence was collected from a man younger than 30 in good health. Some clones in this sample may be carry-over from other donors' samples.

CDR3 coding DNA: TGTGCCAGCAGGGTGGCGAACACTGAAGCTTTCTTT. It is translated as CASRVANTEAFF. This chain uses TRBV7-9 with TRBJ1-1; D gene uncertain. The CDR3 runs to 12 residues. Germline V gene data show CDR1 as SEHNR and CDR2 as FQNEAQ (reference sequence). V was pared by 6 bases and J by 1 base, with 6 bases between.